The present T cell receptor (beta chain) was sequenced within a study of tumor-infiltrating lymphocytes in localized non-small cell lung cancer (TCRdb year 2021). Study-level background: The cohort included patients whose samples were collected after neoadjuvant chemotherapy, as well as both smokers and never-smokers and several histologies. Resected tumor tissue and uninvolved lung tissue described as non-adjacent to the tumor were contributed by each patient, with both tissues obtained from the same patient. Flow cytometry, multiplex immunofluorescence, RNA-seq, exome sequencing and proteomics were applied to the same patients as TCR sequencing, which was one of several integrated assays. The overall ICON cohort comprised 150 or so surgical patients with localized non-small cell lung cancer whose tumors were resected. A total of around 50 patients were included in the paired tumor versus uninvolved lung comparison of immunoSEQ T-cell fraction. What the study reported, not specific to this receptor: No association of tumor T-cell fraction from TCR sequencing with recurrence-free survival was found (p = 0.61). Different pieces of the same tissue were used for different assays, so technical variation could not be separated from intratumor heterogeneity. Because assay coverage varied across patients depending on available tissue quantity, TCR sequencing was performed for only a subset of the cohort. TCRbeta sequencing supported higher T cell infiltration in tumors than in uninvolved lung tissue, consistent with immunofluorescence CD3 counts. No difference in TCR-derived T-cell fraction was observed between the flow cytometry-defined immunotypes IM1 (good prognosis) and IM2 (poor prognosis).

TCR sequencing with the immunoSEQ assay provided the T-cell fraction in tumor and uninvolved lung tissue. The authors' pipeline ran thus. For survival analysis, patients were split into high (upper tertile) and low (lower two tertiles) T-cell fraction groups and compared by log-rank test. Paired tumor versus uninvolved lung differences in T-cell fraction were tested with a signed-rank test. What TCRdb holds here is the immuneACCESS table cut down to in-frame rearrangements. Part of the clones is not present; checked against another copy, under half of the missing clones reflect an unresolved V gene, and the others are unexplained. The V and J calls and clone size were taken over from that table, and D and trimming were inferred from the DNA. This sample lists over 15,000 clones; about 69% were detected once. The leading ten clones occupy around 10% of the sample. CDR1 and CDR2 (MDHEN, SYDVKM) derive from the germline V gene. V lost 3 bases and J lost 0 bases; the stretch between them is 18 bases long. From the cysteine through the phenylalanine, the CDR3 covers 19 amino acids. The read is trimmed to its CDR3 DNA, 57 bases read in frame from base 1.

Comment on this clone: Its antigen is not yet known. Per-base quality was not reported, and no clone a single base away is much larger than it.

The first patient joined ICON in the first half of 2016, and enrollment wrapped up when the last patient was enrolled in September 2018. From a subcohort of around 78 patients, fresh tumor and matched uninvolved tissue were collected for in-depth immune analyses, including TCR sequencing. DNA for TCR sequencing was isolated from bulk tissue, and no cell sorting was done. Sequenced input: lung tumor tissue. Recombination joined TRBV28 with TRBJ2-6, with TRBD1 tentatively as D gene (6 bases match). This clonotype was sampled from a human donor with non-small cell lung cancer. The CDR3: CASSLAGAPHNSGANVLTF. The bases are TGTGCCAGCAGTTTGGCAGGGGCTCCTCATAACTCTGGGGCCAACGTCCTGACTTTC.